Below, one T cell receptor beta chain is given with its context. This CDR3 has 13 residues. Unmatched junction bases numbered 4, after V lost 5 bases and J lost 4 bases. Per the germline V gene, CDR1 is SGHNT and CDR2 is YENEEA. The data were obtained in a study of blood T cell repertoires in COVID-19. Overall study: Acute and convalescent COVID-19 specimens originated in the United States, Italy and Spain. T cells, B-cell-depleted T cells, or PBMCs supplied cDNA or gDNA.

Methods used by the authors: By means of reference gene primer amplification, nucleated cell counts were estimated. Here immunoSEQ multiplex PCR was the method, and the copy in TCRdb shows in-frame clones only, minus some. V and J calls and clone size come straight from that table; D and trimming were deduced from the DNA. The sample has roughly 110,000 clones; under 95% are singletons. The TCR comes from a woman in her twenties or thirties with acute or convalescent COVID-19. The rearrangement links TRBV11-3 to TRBJ2-5; 7 positions match TRBD1. Sequencing used peripheral blood. CDR3: CASSVGQSETQYF. In DNA, the CDR3 is TGTGCCAGCAGCGTGGGACAGTCAGAGACCCAGTACTTC.